These T cell receptor beta chains were read from a single sample in a study of cytomegalovirus exposure and HLA in healthy donors. Data came from immunoSEQ multiplex PCR; TCRdb stores just in-frame clones and leaves some out. This repertoire shows some 230,000 clones, 85% to 95% found once; its top ten account for roughly 1%. The sequenced material came from PBMCs. The receptors derive from a young woman in good health and CMV-seronegative. Each CDR3 is given with its conserved first and last residue. The D gene is left open where the match is weak. Size values are once, few and many counts, or a class for expanded clones, and some rows have none.

TRBD2,TRBJ2-4,17,TRBV5-1,.,TGCGCCAGCAGCTCCGGGACTAGCGGGATAGCCAAAAACATTCAGTACTTC,CASSSGTSGIAKNIQYF
TRBD1,TRBJ2-2,15,TRBV30,.,TGTGCCTGGAAGAGCAGGACAGGGAGAGGCGGGGAGCTGTTTTTT,CAWKSRTGRGGELFF
TRBD2,TRBJ2-4,15,TRBV13,.,TGTGCCAGCAGCTTCACCGGGACTAGCGGAAACATTCAGTACTTC,CASSFTGTSGNIQYF
.,TRBJ1-4,16,TRBV15,.,TGTGCCACCAGCAGAGATCGGACGGGATATAATGAAAAACTGTTTTTT,CATSRDRTGYNEKLFF
TRBD1,TRBJ1-1,17,TRBV18,.,TGTGCCAGCTCACCAGGACAGGCCCCGGGGGTGAACACTGAAGCTTTCTTT,CASSPGQAPGVNTEAFF
TRBD1,TRBJ2-5,14,TRBV19,.,TGTGCCAGTTCGAACAGGGGGTATGAGGAGACCCAGTACTTC,CASSNRGYEETQYF
TRBD1,TRBJ1-2,14,TRBV27,.,TGTGCCAGCAGTTCCCACAGGGGACGCTATGGCTACACCTTC,CASSSHRGRYGYTF
.,TRBJ1-1,14,TRBV9,once,TGTGCCAGCAGCGGGGACGGGAGTAACACTGAAGCTTTCTTT,CASSGDGSNTEAFF
TRBD1,TRBJ1-3,15,TRBV2,.,TGTGCCAGCAGTTTAGACAGGGCCTCTGGAAACACCATATATTTT,CASSLDRASGNTIYF
.,TRBJ2-2,14,TRBV30,.,TGTGCCTGGAGTGTTCAGGGAAAGTCCGGGGAGCTGTTTTTT,CAWSVQGKSGELFF
.,TRBJ1-1,14,TRBV29-1,.,TGCAGCGTTCTTAATACAGGGTTGGGCACTGAAGCTTTCTTT,CSVLNTGLGTEAFF
.,TRBJ1-6,14,TRBV9,.,TGTGCCAGCAGCGTAGGACCCTCGGGATCACCCCTCCACTTT,CASSVGPSGSPLHF
.,TRBJ1-4,14,TRBV29-1,.,TGCAGCGCCGGCGGGGGGCGGGCTAATGAAAAACTGTTTTTT,CSAGGGRANEKLFF
.,TRBJ2-7,13,TRBV27,.,TGTGCCAGCAGTCCTGTCCAGTCCCCCGAGCAGTACTTC,CASSPVQSPEQYF
.,TRBJ2-7,13,TRBV28,.,TGTGCCAGCAGTTTCTCCGGGAGTCCCGAGCAGTACTTC,CASSFSGSPEQYF
.,TRBJ2-2,15,TRBV5-1,once,TGCGCCAGCCGCGGCGGAGAGACGAACACCGGGGAGCTGTTTTTT,CASRGGETNTGELFF
.,TRBJ1-5,15,TRBV2,.,TGTGCCAGCAGCCCATCCCCAGGGTCAAATCAGCCCCAGCATTTT,CASSPSPGSNQPQHF
TRBD2,TRBJ2-5,17,TRBV5-6,.,TGTGCCAGCAGCTGGGGGGGGAGCGGAAGAGCATTGGAGACCCAGTACTTC,CASSWGGSGRALETQYF
.,TRBJ1-2,18,TRBV5-8,.,TGTGCCAGCAGCTCCGGGACGCATCTTGGGGGGATGAACTATGGCTACACCTTC,CASSSGTHLGGMNYGYTF